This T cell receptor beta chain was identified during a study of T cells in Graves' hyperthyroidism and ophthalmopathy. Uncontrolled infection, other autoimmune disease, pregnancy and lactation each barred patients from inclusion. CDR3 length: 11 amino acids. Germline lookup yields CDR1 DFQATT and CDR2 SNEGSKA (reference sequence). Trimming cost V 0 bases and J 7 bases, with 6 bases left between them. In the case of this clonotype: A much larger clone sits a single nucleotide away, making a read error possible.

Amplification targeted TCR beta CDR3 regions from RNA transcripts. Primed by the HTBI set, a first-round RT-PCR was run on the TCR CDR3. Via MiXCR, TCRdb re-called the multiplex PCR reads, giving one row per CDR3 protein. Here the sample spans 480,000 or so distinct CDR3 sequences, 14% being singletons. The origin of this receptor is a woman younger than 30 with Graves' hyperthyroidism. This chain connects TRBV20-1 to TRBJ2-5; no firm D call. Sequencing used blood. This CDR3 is CSARELVTQYF. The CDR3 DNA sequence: TGCAGTGCTAGAGAGCTAGTGACCCAGTACTTC.